This record covers a single T cell receptor (beta chain). Its specificity is unknown. The CDR3 runs 15 residues. Germline V gene lookup returns CDR1 MNHEY and CDR2 SVGEGT. Next came a second PCR, run for about 7 to 11 cycles, which used a sample-barcoded 5' primer along with a J-beta primer mix. TCRdb analysed the 5' RACE reads with MiXCR anew, one entry per CDR3 protein. Here the sample spans about 1.4 million distinct CDR3 sequences, roughly 64% being singletons. This entry is derived from a study of blood T cells in healthy people across ages. Study results and limitations: Estimates drawn from one million T cells were deemed to understate diversity. In older individuals, TCR beta diversity per million T cells was lower, falling roughly linearly with age. Strong correlation linked observed beta diversity and percent naive T cells.

The sequence was obtained from a man aged 18 to 29 in good health. Source material: blood. V is TRBV6-2 or TRBV6-3 and J is TRBJ2-4; D might be TRBD1 (7 bases). The better agreement between TRBJ2-7 and the DNA end casts doubt on the J call. The CDR3 protein is CASSRLEGAGYEQYF. The DNA of the CDR3 is TGTGCCAGCAGTCGCTTGGAGGGGGCTGGCTACGAGCAGTACTTC.